This passage covers 21 T cell receptor beta chains from one sample sequenced in a study of CXCR3-negative and CXCR3-positive naive CD8 T cells. Findings of the study overall: Against CXCR3-negative naive cells, CXCR3-positive naive cells showed more hydrophobic TRB CDR3s.

The TRB cDNA libraries were prepared by 5' RACE with UMI labels. Each CDR3 protein gets one entry in TCRdb, which reprocessed the 5' RACE reads and gives no DNA. In all, the sample yields roughly 130,000 distinct CDR3 sequences. What these receptors recognize is not known. Sample: naive CXCR3+ CD8+ T cells from blood. Subset of the sample: CD45RO-CCR7+CD27+CD95- naive CD8+ T cells expressing CXCR3 (TNR3+). The receptor set was obtained from a human donor in good health. Some clones in this sample may be carry-over from other donors' samples.

The V and J genes are TRBV5-1 and TRBJ2-1; lacking DNA, the TRBD2 call made by TCRdb goes unchecked. The CDR3 is made up of 15 amino acids. CDR1 SGHRS and CDR2 YFSETQ come from the germline V gene. The CDR3: CASSFRGGAGNEQFF.

The V and J genes are TRBV25-1 and TRBJ2-7; the TCRdb D gene call, TRBD2, has no DNA to confirm it. Germline V gives CDR1 MGHDK, CDR2 SYGVNS. The CDR3 spans 12 residues. CDR3 loop: CASSVGPLEQYF.

The chain combines TRBV29-1 with TRBJ1-2; the D gene TCRdb calls, TRBD1, cannot be checked with no DNA. Germline V gene data show CDR1 as SQVTM and CDR2 as ANQGSEA. The length of the CDR3 is 14 residues. This chain's CDR3 is CSVTPFTGYDGYTF.

V and J are TRBV24-1 and TRBJ2-1; absent DNA, TCRdb's TRBD1 call cannot be checked. The CDR3 is 17 residues long. Germline CDR1 reads KGHDR; CDR2 reads SFDVKD. The chain's CDR3 is CATSPAVGGQGSDEQFF.

V and J are TRBV13 and TRBJ2-5; lacking DNA, the TRBD1 call made by TCRdb goes unchecked. Germline CDR1 PRHDT, CDR2 FYEKMQ (reference sequence). The CDR3 totals 15 residues. The CDR3 spells CASSSGQGGTETQYF.

The V call is TRBV28, the J call TRBJ2-7; TCRdb's assignment of TRBD1 cannot be checked, as there is no DNA. The CDR3 runs 15 residues. The germline CDR1 and CDR2 sequences are MDHEN and SYDVKM. CDR3 region: CASTPGRGARGEQYF. The full variable domain, in which reference TRBV28 and TRBJ2-7 provide the parts outside the CDR3, is DVKVTQSSRYLVKRTGEKVFLECVQDMDHENMFWYRQDPGLGLRLIYFSYDVKMKEKGDIPEGYSVSREKKERFSLILESASTNQTSMYLCASTPGRGARGEQYFGPGTRLTVT.

V and J are TRBV6-5 and TRBJ1-2; TCRdb's D gene call, TRBD1, goes unchecked for lack of DNA. Germline V gene data show CDR1 as MNHEY and CDR2 as SVGAGI. The CDR3 loop spans 13 amino acids. The CDR3: CASRPEGFYGYTF.

The chain combines TRBV2 with TRBJ2-3; checking the TCRdb D call of TRBD1 is not possible without DNA. CDR3 length equals 14 residues. The V gene's germline CDR1 is SNHLY and CDR2 FYNNEI. CDR3 region: CASRDGMGVNTQYF.

V is TRBV19 and J is TRBJ1-1. Germline loops: CDR1 LNHDA, CDR2 SQIVND (reference sequence). There are 16 residues in the CDR3. CDR3 amino acids: CASSIASYRLNTEAFF.

CDR3: CASSYSTFSSYNEQFF. The rearrangement uses TRBV6-2 or TRBV6-3 and TRBJ2-1. Germline CDR1 is MNHEY and CDR2 is SVGEGT. CDR3 size: 16 residues.

The chain joins TRBV6-2 or TRBV6-3 to TRBJ1-6; TCRdb reports TRBD1, a call that lacks DNA to check it against. The germline V gene has CDR1 MNHEY and CDR2 SVGEGT. The CDR3 has 14 residues. CDR3 residues: CASSPWGSGSPLHF.

The V call is TRBV12-3 or TRBV12-4, the J call TRBJ1-1. The CDR3 spans 13 residues. This CDR3 reads CASSPGLGTEPFF.

The chain recombines TRBV9 with TRBJ1-6. The CDR3 totals 15 residues. Germline values: CDR1 SGDLS, CDR2 YYNGEE. The CDR3 sequence: CASSVADGVYSPLHF. Based on the CDR3 plus reference TRBV9 and TRBJ1-6, the full variable domain is DSGVTQTPKHLITATGQRVTLRCSPRSGDLSVYWYQQSLDQGLQFLIQYYNGEERAKGNILERFSAQQFPDLHSELNLSSLELGDSALYFCASSVADGVYSPLHFGNGTRLTVT.

CDR3 loop: CASSLSDPPRDYGYTF. The chain links TRBV7-9 to TRBJ1-2. Germline CDR1 is SEHNR and CDR2 is FQNEAQ (reference sequence). The CDR3 runs to 16 residues. Variable domain in full (rest from reference TRBV7-9 and TRBJ1-2): DTGVSQNPRHKITKRGQNVTFRCDPISEHNRLYWYRQTLGQGPEFLTYFQNEAQLEKSRLLSDRFSAERPKGSFSTLEIQRTEQGDSAMYLCASSLSDPPRDYGYTFGSGTRLTVV.

This chain connects TRBV6-1 to TRBJ1-3. This CDR3 has 13 residues. Germline V lookup: CDR1 MNHNS, CDR2 SASEGT. The CDR3 sequence: CASSAVKGNTIYF.

The chain uses TRBV5-1 and TRBJ2-7. CDR1 SGHRS and CDR2 YFSETQ come from the germline V gene. CDR3 size: 15 residues. The CDR3 loop is CASSLEFSRSYEQYF.

The V and J genes are TRBV7-9 and TRBJ1-2; TCRdb lists TRBD1, though no DNA is available to test this call. Looked up from germline, CDR1 is SEHNR and CDR2 is FQNEAQ (reference sequence). The CDR3 contains 15 residues. The CDR3 here is CASSLRDRGQEGYTF.

The chain uses TRBV7-2 and TRBJ2-1. Germline V lookup: CDR1 SGHTA, CDR2 FQGNSA. The CDR3 has 14 residues. The CDR3 is CASGNTDSYNEQFF.

V and J are TRBV21-1 and TRBJ2-5; the D call from TCRdb, TRBD1, cannot be confirmed without DNA. TRBV21-1 is recorded as a pseudogene. The CDR3 is 13 residues long. CDR3 protein: CAIMDREQETQYF.

The genes are TRBV2 and TRBJ2-7; TCRdb's D call, TRBD2, is unchecked because there is no DNA. Germline assignment: CDR1 SNHLY and CDR2 FYNNEI. This CDR3 is built from 15 residues. The CDR3 spells CASSEIPIPPSEQYF. Full variable domain (outside the CDR3, taken from reference TRBV2 and TRBJ2-7): EPEVTQTPSHQVTQMGQEVILRCVPISNHLYFYWYRQILGQKVEFLVSFYNNEISEKSEIFDDQFSVERPDGSNFTLKIRSTKLEDSAMYFCASSEIPIPPSEQYFGPGTRLTVT.

This chain links TRBV10-3 with TRBJ2-7; the D call from TCRdb, TRBD1, cannot be confirmed without DNA. Germline CDR1 and CDR2: ENHRY and SYGVKD. The CDR3 totals 14 residues. CDR3 region: CAISGTDTSYEQYF.